These 4 T cell receptor beta chains came from one sample sequenced in a study of regulatory T cells in long-lasting Graves disease. For TCR beta, libraries came from iRepertoire HTBI primers and Arm-PCR of CDR3 regions. TCRdb reprocessed the multiplex PCR reads with MiXCR, giving one entry per CDR3 protein. The sample includes about 420,000 distinct CDR3 sequences, approximately 16% of them seen just once. Sample time point: newly diagnosed GD, antithyroid drugs for less than 3 months. The TCR library used RNA extracted from PBMCs. The sample was also reused in another study, on T cells in Graves' hyperthyroidism and ophthalmopathy.

The source was peripheral blood mononuclear cells (PBMCs), collected at new diagnosis, from a patient treated with antithyroid drugs. The receptors stem from a woman aged 18-30 years with Graves disease.

Ten or more counts support this clonotype. The chain couples TRBV28 to TRBJ2-7, with D perhaps TRBD1 (6 bases). The V gene's germline CDR1 is MDHEN and CDR2 SYDVKM. V lost 8 bases and J 0 bases, leaving 17 bases between the germline ends. The CDR3 consists of 15 residues. The CDR3 coding sequence is TGTGCCAGCGGAATGAACAGGGCGAGCTCCTACGAGCAGTACTTC. It yields the protein CASGMNRASSYEQYF.

In this sample, this clonotype turned up a few times. The V and J genes are TRBV28 and TRBJ2-4; D may correspond to TRBD1 or TRBD2 (6 bases each). Germline values: CDR1 MDHEN, CDR2 SYDVKM. There are 12 residues in the CDR3. Deletions cut 8 bases from V and 8 bases from J, with 13 bases between. The CDR3: CASRGRTDIQYF. The CDR3, as DNA: TGTGCCAGCCGGGGGCGGACCGACATTCAGTACTTC. The full variable domain, completed using reference TRBV28 and TRBJ2-4, is DVKVTQSSRYLVKRTGEKVFLECVQDMDHENMFWYRQDPGLGLRLIYFSYDVKMKEKGDIPEGYSVSREKKERFSLILESASTNQTSMYLCASRGRTDIQYFGAGTRLSVL.

This clonotype was recorded at least ten times. The rearrangement joins TRBV28 to TRBJ2-1, with 12 positions matching TRBD2. The CDR3 runs 16 residues. Germline loops: CDR1 MDHEN, CDR2 SYDVKM. V lost 5 bases to trimming and J lost 5 bases; unmatched junction nucleotides: 7. The CDR3 here is CASSPTLAGGNNEQFF. As DNA, the CDR3 is TGTGCCAGCAGTCCCACCCTAGCGGGAGGGAACAATGAGCAGTTCTTC.

This clonotype was observed once. A far larger clone is off by one base, so a read error is likely. This chain joins TRBV7-2 and TRBJ2-1, with 7 bases fitting TRBD1. Germline-derived CDR1 and CDR2 are SGHTA and FQGNSA. This CDR3 region has 16 residues. Trimming removed 2 bases from V and 13 bases from J; junction bases left unmatched: 17. DNA of the CDR3: TGTGCCAGCAGCTTAACAGGGGCCGGGTCCGGAGAGACCCAGTTCTTC. This encodes CASSLTGAGSGETQFF.